This entry features one TCR beta chain sequence. The authors prepared the TCRbeta library with unique molecular identifiers. Using its own MiXCR run on the PCR reads, TCRdb lists one record per CDR3 protein. The data show around 410,000 distinct CDR3 sequences, with under 13% seen just once and about 5% held by the top ten. This sample stems from a study of T-cell reconstitution after alpha-beta-depleted transplantation in children. V lost 2 bases to trimming and J lost 1 base, with 6 bases between them. Germline V gene sequence: CDR1 KGHSH, CDR2 LQKENI. The CDR3 runs to 14 residues. Material: PBMCs from the stem cell graft donor, obtained from the stem cell graft. This receptor was taken from a human donor who donated a stem cell graft to a child with acute myeloid leukemia. V gene TRBV18 combines with J gene TRBJ1-5, with D unresolved. The DNA of the CDR3 is TGTGCCAGCTCACCAGCAGGAAGCAATCAGCCCCAGCATTTT. Translation: CASSPAGSNQPQHF.